The rows below give T cell receptor beta chains drawn from one sample of a study of siplizumab effects on memory and regulatory T cells. Measured with immunoSEQ multiplex PCR; TCRdb has only the in-frame clones, and not every one. The data show tens of thousands of clones, about 96% seen once. Source material: naive CD8+ T cells sorted from blood. The receptor source for this set is a human donor in good health. CDR3s include the opening cysteine and the closing phenylalanine or tryptophan. A D gene is named only where the DNA matches it firmly. Size is stated for part of the rows, as once, few or many counts, or as a class when the clone is expanded.

v_call	d_call	j_call	clone_size	cdr3_nt	cdr3_aa
TRBV19	-	TRBJ2-3	-	TGTGCCAGTAGTATAGGACTCCCTAGCACAGATACGCAGTATTTT	CASSIGLPSTDTQYF
TRBV19	-	TRBJ1-2	-	TGTGCCAGTAGGGACAGCGGCTACACCTTC	CASRDSGYTF
TRBV28	TRBD1	TRBJ2-7	-	TGTGCCAGCAGTGGGGACAGGGGGATCTCCTACGAGCAGTACTTC	CASSGDRGISYEQYF
TRBV6-1	-	TRBJ2-5	-	TGTGCCAGCAGTGACATTCTCAGGGGATCGGGGGAGACCCAGTACTTC	CASSDILRGSGETQYF
TRBV19	TRBD1	TRBJ1-5	-	TGTGCCAGTAGTATCTCGGGACAGGGATATCAGCCCCAGCATTTT	CASSISGQGYQPQHF
TRBV7-9	-	TRBJ2-4	-	TGTGCCAGCAGCCCGCCGGCCTGGGGGGAAAACATTCAGTACTTC	CASSPPAWGENIQYF
TRBV7-8	-	TRBJ2-7	-	TGTGCCAGCAGCCGCTACGGGCCCGGGGGAAATTACGAGCAGTACTTC	CASSRYGPGGNYEQYF
TRBV9	TRBD2	TRBJ2-7	-	TGTGCCAGCAGCGTGACAGCGGGGGGGCACTACGAGCAGTACTTC	CASSVTAGGHYEQYF
TRBV28	-	TRBJ2-7	-	TGTGCCAGCAGTGTAACTTCTGCCTACGAGCAGTACTTC	CASSVTSAYEQYF
TRBV18	-	TRBJ2-5	-	TGTGCCAGCTCACCTGGGACTTTGGGTGACCAAGAGACCCAGTACTTC	CASSPGTLGDQETQYF
TRBV29-1	TRBD1	TRBJ1-2	-	TGCAGCGTTGAGACAGGGAATGGCTACACCTTC	CSVETGNGYTF
TRBV7-9	-	TRBJ2-7	-	TGTGCCAGCAGCCCCGAAACCTACGAGCAGTACTTC	CASSPETYEQYF
TRBV7-3	-	TRBJ2-2	-	TGTGCCAGCAGCCCCGCAAATGGAGGGGCGAACACCGGGGAGCTGTTTTTT	CASSPANGGANTGELFF
TRBV5-6	-	TRBJ1-1	-	TGTGCCAGCGGAGCGGGGGAGAACACTGAAGCTTTCTTT	CASGAGENTEAFF
TRBV28	-	TRBJ1-5	-	TGTGCCAGCACAGATGGGAATCAGCCCCAGCATTTT	CASTDGNQPQHF
TRBV5-6	-	TRBJ1-2	-	TGTGCCAGCAGCTTGGATCCAGGAATGAGCCATAACTATGGCTACACCTTC	CASSLDPGMSHNYGYTF
TRBV7-9	TRBD1	TRBJ2-1	once	TGTGCCAGCGGTCGGACAGGGACCTACAATGAGCAGTTCTTC	CASGRTGTYNEQFF
TRBV5-6	-	TRBJ1-4	-	TGTGCCAGCAGCTTGGCAGAGGGGGTGGTGGATGAAAAACTGTTTTTT	CASSLAEGVVDEKLFF
TRBV28	TRBD1	TRBJ2-3	-	TGTGCCAGCAGTTTGGGACAGGGGGGAGATACGCAGTATTTT	CASSLGQGGDTQYF
TRBV6-5	-	TRBJ2-2	-	TGTGCCAGCAGTTATGGGGAAGGCGGGGAGCTGTTTTTT	CASSYGEGGELFF
TRBV18	-	TRBJ2-7	-	TGTGCCAGCTCACCACCTCCCAGGGGGGTCCCCGAGGCCTACGAGCAGTACTTC	CASSPPPRGVPEAYEQYF
TRBV19	TRBD2	TRBJ2-3	-	TGTGCCAGTAAATGGAGCGGGGGGGCAGATACGCAGTATTTT	CASKWSGGADTQYF
TRBV11-2	-	TRBJ2-6	-	TGTGCCAGCAGCCTGCCCGGGGCCAACGTCCTGACTTTC	CASSLPGANVLTF
TRBV7-9	-	TRBJ2-3	once	TGTGCCAGCAGCTTAGGATCTCCCCAACTCACAGATACGCAGTATTTT	CASSLGSPQLTDTQYF
TRBV27	-	TRBJ2-3	-	TGTGCCAGCAGTACCCCCCCCGGGGGGCTCACAGATACGCAGTATTTT	CASSTPPGGLTDTQYF
TRBV27	-	TRBJ2-1	-	TGTGCCAGCAGTTTGGGGACGGTCCCTTGGGATGAGCAGTTCTTC	CASSLGTVPWDEQFF
TRBV28	TRBD1	TRBJ2-7	-	TGTGCCAGCAGTTTATGGACAGGGGGCTCCTACGAGCAGTACTTC	CASSLWTGGSYEQYF
TRBV18	TRBD1	TRBJ2-7	-	TGTGCCAGCTCATCGACAGGGGACCTATCCTACGAGCAGTACTTC	CASSSTGDLSYEQYF